These 13 T cell receptor beta chains were all obtained from the same sample, sequenced in a study of regulatory T cells after allogeneic stem cell transplantation. RNA was reverse transcribed by SMARTer RACE, then the TCR beta CDR3 region was amplified. Each CDR3 protein is one row after TCRdb ran MiXCR on the 5' RACE reads. The sample yields more than 850 distinct CDR3 sequences, around a sixth seen once. The material was sorted CD4+ T cells from blood (whether regulatory or conventional is not recorded), obtained 30 days after allogeneic stem cell transplant. Receptors originate from a human patient who had an allogeneic stem cell transplant, so the T cells may come from the graft donor.

Details on this clonotype: The junction and the germline gene differ at one end; a read error may be behind it. This rearrangement joins TRBV30 to TRBJ1-1; TRBD1 aligns across 7 bases. CDR3 length: 13 residues. Germline loops: CDR1 GTSNPN, CDR2 SVGIG (reference sequence). This chain's CDR3 is CAWSRGLNTEALF. The DNA for the CDR3 is TGTGCCTGGAGCAGGGGGTTGAACACTGAAGCTCTCTTT.

This clonotype is medium-sized. The CDR3 region has the DNA TGTGCCAGCAGCAAGGAGACCCAGCCCCAGCATTTT. It encodes CASSKETQPQHF. The V call is TRBV6-1, the J call TRBJ1-5; D remains unclear. The germline V gene encodes CDR1 MNHNS and CDR2 SASEGT. The CDR3 has 12 amino acids. The V and J ends lost 6 bases and 7 bases respectively, with 10 bases between them.

This clonotype appeared a few times. The chain combines TRBV7-9 with TRBJ2-3; the D gene could be TRBD1 or TRBD2 (5 bases each). The CDR3 length is 11 residues. V gave up 6 bases and J gave up 6 bases, with 7 bases separating them. Germline-derived CDR1 and CDR2 are SEHNR and FQNEAQ (reference sequence). CDR3 nucleotides: TGTGCCAGCAGGGGGGTTGATACGCAGTATTTT. This sequence encodes CASRGVDTQYF.

The chain combines TRBV7-4 with TRBJ1-5, with D perhaps matching TRBD1 (5 bases). V dropped 1 base and J dropped 4 bases, with 23 bases sitting between them. CDR1 and CDR2 (germline): SGHVT, SQSDAQ. The CDR3 is 19 amino acids. CDR3 nucleotides: TGTGCCAGCAGCTTAGGCATGGGGGTTGTCAGCGGGCAAAATCAGCCCCAGCATTTT. Residues: CASSLGMGVVSGQNQPQHF.

This clonotype is termed medium-sized. The CDR3 sequence: CASSPGHGDSNQPQHF. The CDR3 nucleotides read TGCGCCAGCAGCCCCGGTCACGGGGATAGCAATCAGCCCCAGCATTTT. The V call is TRBV5-1, the J call TRBJ1-5; no clear D. Germline V gives CDR1 SGHRS, CDR2 YFSETQ. The CDR3 has 16 residues. V shed 4 bases and J shed 0 bases, with 14 bases lying between them. Combining the CDR3 with reference TRBV5-1 and TRBJ1-5 gives the whole variable domain KAGVTQTPRYLIKTRGQQVTLSCSPISGHRSVSWYQQTPGQGLQFLFEYFSETQRNKGNFPGRFSGRQFSNSRSEMNVSTLELGDSALYLCASSPGHGDSNQPQHFGDGTRLSIL.

The chain uses TRBV29-1 and TRBJ1-3; D is ambiguous. The germline gives CDR1 SQVTM, CDR2 ANQGSEA. This CDR3 is 13 amino acids long. V was trimmed by 7 bases and J by 0 bases, leaving 10 bases between them. Written as DNA, the CDR3 is TGCAGCGGTGGCGAGTCCTCTGGAAACACCATATATTTT. It specifies CSGGESSGNTIYF.

The J gene is TRBJ1-5, the V gene TRBV20-1, with D unclear. The V end lost 3 bases, the J end lost 3 bases, and 12 bases lay between the germline ends. Germline CDR1 DFQATT, CDR2 SNEGSKA (reference sequence). CDR3 length: 14 amino acids. The CDR3 DNA reads TGCAGTGCTAGCGAGGGCAGGATCAATCAGCCCCAGCATTTT. Residues: CSASEGRINQPQHF.

This clonotype is large. The chain carries TRBV6-5 and TRBJ1-6, with TRBD1 identical over 9 bases. V dropped 7 bases and J dropped 13; count of bases not matched to a gene: 11. This CDR3 contains 14 residues. The germline V gene has CDR1 MNHEY and CDR2 SVGAGI. CDR3 protein: CASTYRGLGSPLHF. CDR3 nucleotides: TGTGCCAGCACATACAGGGGGCTTGGATCCCCCCTCCACTTT.

The rearrangement links TRBV5-4 to TRBJ2-1; the D is unclear. V lost 4 bases and J 0 bases, leaving 11 bases between the germline ends. CDR1 and CDR2 (germline): SGHNT, YYREEE (reference sequence). CDR3 length: 15 residues. CDR3 region: CASSPGQSSYNEQFF. The CDR3 coding sequence is TGTGCCAGCAGCCCTGGTCAGAGCTCCTACAATGAGCAGTTCTTC.

On this clonotype itself: A read error is likely, as this CDR3 ends without the conserved phenylalanine or tryptophan. It is unclear where the CDR3 begins or ends on the DNA, so no DNA is shown, and the CDR3 is as TCRdb lists it. The CDR3 reads CASSYSGNSLSGANVPTL. The chain links TRBV6-6 to TRBJ2-6. The CDR3 length is 18 residues, termini included. Per the germline V gene, CDR1 is MNHNY and CDR2 is SVGAGI (reference sequence).

Points on this clonotype: At one end, the junction sequence differs from germline, possibly due to a read error. The chain employs TRBV5-1 and TRBJ1-1, with a possible D match to TRBD1 (6 bases). The CDR3 loop spans 12 amino acids. Germline CDR1 reads SGHRS; CDR2 reads YFSETQ. The DNA for the CDR3 is TGCGCCAACAGCCTCTTGACAGGTGAAGCTTTCTTT. Residues: CANSLLTGEAFF.

By sample share, this clonotype is medium-sized. V and J are TRBV2 and TRBJ1-3, with D hard to call. Looked up from germline, CDR1 is SNHLY and CDR2 is FYNNEI. The CDR3 runs 12 residues. Trimming took off 3 bases at V and 0 bases at J, with 0 bases between the two ends. The DNA for the CDR3 is TGTGCCAGCAGTGACTCTGGAAACACCATATATTTT. It yields the protein CASSDSGNTIYF.

By proportion, this clonotype is medium-sized. This chain links TRBV20-1 with TRBJ2-1, with 16 bases aligning to TRBD2. Trimming cost V 3 bases and J 3 bases; bases outside gene matches: 17. Germline V CDR1 and CDR2: DFQATT, SNEGSKA (reference sequence). This CDR3 is built from 21 residues. CDR3 region: CSASYLGTGTSGRDNYNEQFF. The CDR3, as DNA: TGCAGTGCTAGCTACCTTGGAACCGGGACTAGCGGGAGGGATAACTACAATGAGCAGTTCTTC.